Described below is a single T cell receptor beta chain sequence and its context. The antigen remains undetermined. Trimming took 7 bases from V and 2 from J; bases not matched to a gene: 4. Germline CDR1 is MNHEY and CDR2 is SMNVEV (reference sequence). This CDR3 has 14 amino acids. The sample belongs to a study of OX40 agonist ivuxolimab in advanced cancers. Overall study context: Patients got intravenous ivuxolimab at 0.01 to 10 mg/kg every 2 weeks. Having had anti-PD-1, anti-PD-L1 or anti-CTLA-4 therapy before was allowed, and approximately 40% had some. Notes on the study in general: The authors also found low normalized T-cell clonal expansion in some nonresponders. On average, CD8+ T cells had more expanded clones than CD4+.

This table comes from immunoSEQ multiplex PCR, and its TCRdb copy is limited to in-frame clones, with some not included. The table has tens of thousands of clones, more than 85% seen once. This receptor was obtained from an adult with an advanced solid tumor such as melanoma, head and neck, liver or kidney cancer. The specimen was CD4+ or CD8+ T cells sorted from blood, collected in a trial of the OX40 agonist ivuxolimab. The chain recombines TRBV27 with TRBJ2-2; 7 bases match TRBD1. CDR3 residues: CASKDRANTGELFF. CDR3 bases: TGTGCCAGCAAAGACAGGGCTAACACCGGGGAGCTGTTTTTT.